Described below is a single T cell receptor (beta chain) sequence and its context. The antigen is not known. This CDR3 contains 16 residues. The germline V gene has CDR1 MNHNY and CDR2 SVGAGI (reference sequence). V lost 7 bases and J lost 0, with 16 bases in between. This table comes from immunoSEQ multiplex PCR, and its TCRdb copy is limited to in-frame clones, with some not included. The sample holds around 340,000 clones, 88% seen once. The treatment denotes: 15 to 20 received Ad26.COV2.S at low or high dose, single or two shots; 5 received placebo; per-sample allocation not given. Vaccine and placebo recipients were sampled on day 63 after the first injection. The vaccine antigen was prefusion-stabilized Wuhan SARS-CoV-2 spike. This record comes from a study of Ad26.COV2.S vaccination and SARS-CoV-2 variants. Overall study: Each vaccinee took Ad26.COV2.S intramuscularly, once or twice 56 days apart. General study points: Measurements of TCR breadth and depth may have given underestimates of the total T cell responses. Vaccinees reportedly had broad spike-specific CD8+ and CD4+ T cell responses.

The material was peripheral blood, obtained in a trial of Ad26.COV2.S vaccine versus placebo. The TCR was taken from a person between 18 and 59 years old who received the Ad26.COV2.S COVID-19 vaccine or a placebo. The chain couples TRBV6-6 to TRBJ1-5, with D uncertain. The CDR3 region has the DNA TGTGCCAGCACTCAACGGAGCGGAAATAGCAATCAGCCCCAGCATTTT. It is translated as CASTQRSGNSNQPQHF.